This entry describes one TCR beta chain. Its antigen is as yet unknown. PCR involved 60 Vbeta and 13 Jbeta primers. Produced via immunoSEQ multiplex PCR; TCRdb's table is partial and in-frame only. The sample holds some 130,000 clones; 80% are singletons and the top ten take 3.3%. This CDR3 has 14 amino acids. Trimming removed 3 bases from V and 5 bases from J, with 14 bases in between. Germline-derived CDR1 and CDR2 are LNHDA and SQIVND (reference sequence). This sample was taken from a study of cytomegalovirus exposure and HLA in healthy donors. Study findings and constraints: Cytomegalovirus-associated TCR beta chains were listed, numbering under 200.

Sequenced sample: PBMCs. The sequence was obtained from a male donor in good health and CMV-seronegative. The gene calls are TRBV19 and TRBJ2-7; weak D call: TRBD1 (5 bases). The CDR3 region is CASSIVPGSNEQYF. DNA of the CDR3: TGTGCCAGTAGTATTGTACCAGGGTCGAACGAGCAGTACTTC.